The T cell receptor (beta chain) described here comes from a study of spatial heterogeneity in lung cancer. Study at large: Samples were donated by 72 untreated early-stage non-small cell lung cancer patients. Sequencing was performed on follow-up PBMC samples when available, collected at a median of roughly 24 months after resection.

TCR cDNA molecules each had a unique molecular identifier. TCRdb passed the 5' RACE reads through MiXCR, listing each CDR3 protein once. The table lists around 47,000 distinct CDR3 sequences, 6.5% to 7.5% of them singletons. Whole-study results and caveats: Resection blood, more than follow-up blood, showed ubiquitous expanded tumor TCRs.

Stated time point: blood at routine non-recurrence follow-up after resection. The study sequenced unsorted whole RNA from tumor, nontumor lung or frozen PBMC. Germline V gene sequence: CDR1 MDHEN, CDR2 SYDVKM. The V and J ends lost 7 bases and 6 bases, in that order; junction bases with no gene match: 12. This CDR3 has 16 residues. Only a few counts were recorded for this clonotype. The antigen remains undetermined. The chain is built from TRBV28 and TRBJ1-6; 7 nucleotides match TRBD1. The sequenced sample was PBMCs, obtained at follow-up. The source of this sequence is a female donor with early-stage non-small cell lung cancer. The chain's CDR3 is CASTTRDSDFNSPLHF. The CDR3 region has the DNA TGTGCCAGCACAACTCGGGACAGCGACTTTAATTCACCCCTCCACTTT.